These 11 T cell receptor beta chains were sequenced from one sample in a study of shared clonotypes between healthy human individuals. TCRdb's table, derived via immunoSEQ multiplex PCR, lists solely in-frame clones and lacks some. The repertoire holds just under 350,000 clones, with more than 60% as singletons. The specimen was memory CD4+ T cells sorted from blood. The subset denotes: CD45RA-negative fraction. Every receptor here comes from a man aged 30-40 years in good health.

The count of this clone is one. The chain uses TRBV5-8 and TRBJ2-2; 9 nucleotides line up with TRBD1. This CDR3 region has 15 residues. Looked up from germline, CDR1 is SGHTS and CDR2 is YDEGEE. After removal of 3 bases from V and 1 base from J, the junction contained 1 base not matched to a gene. The CDR3 reads CASSYRGLNTGELFF. The CDR3 bases are TGTGCCAGCAGCTACAGGGGGCTGAACACCGGGGAGCTGTTTTTT.

The V and J genes are TRBV29-1 and TRBJ2-1; TRBD1 might be the D (6 bases). Germline assignment: CDR1 SQVTM and CDR2 ANQGSEA. Deletions cut 2 bases from V and 12 bases from J, with 11 bases between. This CDR3 has 11 amino acids. In DNA, the CDR3 is TGCAGCGTTGAAAGGGCGACAGGGCAGTTCTTC. Protein sequence: CSVERATGQFF.

Details on this clone: This could be a read error, since a much larger clone is one nucleotide away. The rearrangement joins TRBV19 to TRBJ2-7; 11 bases are shared with TRBD2. The trim removed 6 bases at V and 2 bases at J, leaving 0 bases unmatched. The CDR3 is 13 residues long. Germline-derived CDR1 and CDR2 are LNHDA and SQIVND (reference sequence). The CDR3 loop is CASRLAGAYEQYF. CDR3 nucleotides: TGTGCCAGTAGACTAGCGGGAGCCTACGAGCAGTACTTC.

In this sample, this clone turned up once. V gene TRBV11-1 combines with J gene TRBJ2-7; D gene unclear. This CDR3 has 13 residues. Germline CDR1 is SGHAT and CDR2 is FQDESV (reference sequence). V was shortened by 4 bases and J by 0 bases, with 7 bases between the two germline ends. The CDR3 here is CASSSRSSYEQYF. CDR3 DNA sequence: TGTGCCAGCAGCTCAAGGAGCTCCTACGAGCAGTACTTC.

The chain has TRBV10-1 and TRBJ2-7; D uncertain. Germline-derived CDR1 and CDR2 are WNHNN and SYGVQD (reference sequence). V lost 0 bases and J 4 bases, leaving 7 bases between the germline ends. CDR3 size: 13 residues. As DNA, the CDR3 is TGCGCCAGCAGTGAGTCCTCCAGGTACGAGCAGTACTTC. As protein: CASSESSRYEQYF.

The chain links TRBV10-3 to TRBJ2-7; D gene unclear. CDR3 length: 12 residues. From germline, CDR1 is ENHRY and CDR2 SYGVKD. With 2 bases removed from V and 3 bases from J, the gap between germline ends came to 5 bases. The CDR3 spells CAISEHFYEQYF. Here the CDR3 DNA reads TGTGCCATCAGTGAGCACTTCTACGAGCAGTACTTC.

The gene calls are TRBV4-1 and TRBJ2-1; maybe TRBD1 (5 bases). This CDR3 has 15 amino acids. The V end lost 4 bases, the J end lost 2 bases, and 12 bases lay between the germline ends. CDR1 and CDR2 (germline): MGHRA, YSYEKL. CDR3 residues: CASSLPETAYNEQFF. For the CDR3, the DNA is TGCGCCAGCAGCCTACCTGAGACAGCCTACAATGAGCAGTTCTTC.

In this sample, this clone turned up many times. The V call is TRBV5-4, the J call TRBJ2-3; 12 nucleotides line up with TRBD2. Germline V gene data show CDR1 as SGHNT and CDR2 as YYREEE (reference sequence). V lost 4 bases, J lost 2 bases, and 5 bases stayed unmatched. CDR3 length: 16 residues. This CDR3 is CASSGGLAGVTDTQYF. The DNA of the CDR3 is TGTGCCAGCAGCGGGGGACTAGCGGGCGTCACAGATACGCAGTATTTT.

This chain connects TRBV18 to TRBJ1-1; a possible D gene is TRBD1 (5 bases). The CDR3 is made up of 13 amino acids. In germline, CDR1 is KGHSH, CDR2 LQKENI. The V end lost 3 bases, the J end lost 7 bases, and 12 bases lay between the germline ends. The CDR3 here is CASSPYGGIEAFF. Written as DNA, the CDR3 is TGTGCCAGCTCACCGTACGGGGGGATTGAAGCTTTCTTT.

This clone was observed a handful of times. The gene calls are TRBV19 and TRBJ2-1; D remains ambiguous. The CDR3 spans 18 residues. Trimming stripped 4 bases from V and 4 bases from J, with 23 bases between. CDR1 LNHDA and CDR2 SQIVND come from the germline V gene (reference sequence). The CDR3 DNA reads TGTGCCAGTAGTAGGAGCCGACGGGTTGATGGGCTTTACAATGAGCAGTTCTTC. This translates into CASSRSRRVDGLYNEQFF.

As DNA, the CDR3 is TGTGCCAGCAGTGGGGGACAGGGTACGAACACTGAAGCTTTCTTT. Protein product: CASSGGQGTNTEAFF. This chain links TRBV28 with TRBJ1-1; 9 bases align to TRBD1. The V and J ends lost 5 bases and 1 base, in that order; junction bases with no gene match: 5. The CDR3 is 15 residues long. The germline V gene has CDR1 MDHEN and CDR2 SYDVKM.